These 26 T cell receptor beta chains came from one sample sequenced in a study of control samples from healthy donors and cancer patients. Assay used: immunoSEQ multiplex PCR; TCRdb lists only in-frame clones, some missing. The sample yields under 150,000 clones, around nine tenths seen once. Sequenced input: blood. These receptors were obtained from a man aged 30-40 years in good health.

This clone came up once. This chain links TRBV5-1 with TRBJ1-3; D unresolved. Trimming removed 3 bases from V and 0 bases from J, with 4 bases in between. Germline V CDR1 and CDR2: SGHRS, YFSETQ. The CDR3 covers 13 residues. This CDR3 reads CASSSNSGNTIYF. Written as DNA, the CDR3 is TGCGCCAGCAGCTCGAACTCTGGAAACACCATATATTTT.

V is TRBV5-6 and J is TRBJ2-5, with D possibly called TRBD1 or TRBD2 (5 bases each). The V end was cut by 2 bases, the J end by 5 bases, with 13 bases between. There are 14 residues in the CDR3. Germline V gene data show CDR1 as SGHDT and CDR2 as YYEEEE. DNA for the CDR3: TGTGCCAGCAGCTTCCGTGAGGGGCGTGAGACCCAGTACTTC. It translates to CASSFREGRETQYF.

The J gene is TRBJ1-5, the V gene TRBV5-5; TRBD1 aligns across 8 bases. This CDR3 is 14 amino acids long. The germline V gene has CDR1 SGHKS and CDR2 YYEKEE (reference sequence). Trimming at V came to 4 bases and at J to 7 bases, leaving 7 bases not matched to a gene. The CDR3 region is CASSDGQGLQPQHF. CDR3 nucleotides: TGTGCCAGCAGCGACGGACAGGGACTCCAGCCCCAGCATTTT. Full variable domain (rest looked up from reference TRBV5-5 and TRBJ1-5): DAGVTQSPTHLIKTRGQQVTLRCSPISGHKSVSWYQQVLGQGPQFIFQYYEKEERGRGNFPDRFSARQFPNYSSELNVNALLLGDSALYLCASSDGQGLQPQHFGDGTRLSIL.

The CDR3 nucleotides read TGTGCCAGCAGCCCGCGGGGTAGGGGACCTGGGGCCAACGTCCTGACTTTC. It encodes CASSPRGRGPGANVLTF. The chain is built from TRBV5-4 and TRBJ2-6; D is perhaps TRBD2 (6 bases). The germline V gene has CDR1 SGHNT and CDR2 YYREEE (reference sequence). V was trimmed by 4 bases and J by 2 bases, leaving 16 bases between them. This CDR3 comprises 17 residues.

The count of this clone is one. V is TRBV13 and J is TRBJ1-6; TRBD1 might be the D (5 bases). CDR3 length equals 14 residues. V was cut by 5 bases and J by 6 bases, with 11 bases left in between. Germline V CDR1 and CDR2: PRHDT, FYEKMQ (reference sequence). CDR3 nucleotide sequence: TGTGCCAGCAGCGTCCAGGGTTCTAATTCACCCCTCCACTTT. Translated: CASSVQGSNSPLHF.

This chain connects TRBV5-1 to TRBJ1-2; D is uncertain. This CDR3 region has 13 residues. Germline V gene data show CDR1 as SGHRS and CDR2 as YFSETQ. V shed 4 bases and J shed 8 bases, with 15 bases lying between them. CDR3 amino acids: CASSHTELLGYTF. The CDR3 DNA reads as TGCGCCAGCAGCCATACAGAGCTACTAGGCTACACCTTC.

V usage is TRBV4-3 and J usage is TRBJ2-3; D unclear. The CDR3 consists of 16 residues. The V gene's germline CDR1 is LGHNA and CDR2 YSLEER. V dropped 0 bases and J dropped 4 bases, with 14 bases sitting between them. CDR3 nucleotide sequence: TGCGCCAGCAGCCAAGATGGCCTATTAGGCGCAGATACGCAGTATTTT. Translated: CASSQDGLLGADTQYF.

V gene TRBV29-1 combines with J gene TRBJ2-7, with D possibly called TRBD1 or TRBD2 (5 bases each). CDR3 size: 11 residues. V lost 4 bases and J lost 3, with 7 bases in between. Germline V gene sequence: CDR1 SQVTM, CDR2 ANQGSEA. CDR3 DNA sequence: TGCAGCGTTGGTGGGGGCTACGAGCAGTACTTC. Residues: CSVGGGYEQYF.

This rearrangement joins TRBV6-6 to TRBJ1-2, with 11 bases matching TRBD1. After removal of 5 bases from V and 3 bases from J, the junction contained 5 bases not matched to a gene. The V gene's germline CDR1 is MNHNY and CDR2 SVGAGI (reference sequence). This CDR3 spans 15 amino acids. CDR3 sequence reads: CASSGRDRGYYGYTF. The CDR3 coding sequence is TGTGCCAGCAGTGGCCGGGACAGGGGGTACTATGGCTACACCTTC.

The CDR3 sequence: CASSVEVGASYGYTF. CDR3 nucleotide sequence: TGTGCCAGCAGCGTAGAAGTGGGCGCAAGCTATGGCTACACCTTC. The chain joins TRBV9 to TRBJ1-2; D remains unclear. Trimming removed 0 bases from V and 4 bases from J, with 13 bases in between. The CDR3 has 15 amino acids. The germline V gene has CDR1 SGDLS and CDR2 YYNGEE. The variable domain in full, with the rest retrieved from reference TRBV9 and TRBJ1-2, is DSGVTQTPKHLITATGQRVTLRCSPRSGDLSVYWYQQSLDQGLQFLIQYYNGEERAKGNILERFSAQQFPDLHSELNLSSLELGDSALYFCASSVEVGASYGYTFGSGTRLTVV.

The chain combines TRBV5-1 with TRBJ2-7; D is undetermined. Germline CDR1 reads SGHRS; CDR2 reads YFSETQ. Between the trimmed V and J ends, which lost 0 bases and 6 bases, there was a span of 13 bases. This CDR3 contains 14 residues. Here the CDR3 DNA reads TGCGCCAGCAGCTTGGGCGTACAGAACTCCGAGCAGTACTTC. This encodes CASSLGVQNSEQYF.

The J gene is TRBJ1-3, the V gene TRBV3-1 (or the pseudogene TRBV3-2), with unresolved D. The V gene lost 4 bases and the J gene lost 7 bases, with 14 bases spanning the gap. The CDR3 consists of 14 residues. CDR1 is LGHDT, CDR2 YNNKEL, per germline (reference sequence). The CDR3 nucleotides are TGTGCCAGCAGCCCGTGGGGAGGTAGGAACACCATATATTTT. Its protein product is CASSPWGGRNTIYF.

This clone was seen a few times. The gene calls are TRBV4-2 and TRBJ1-5; TRBD1 agrees at 8 bases. With V trimmed by 0 bases and J by 0 bases, 7 bases remained unmatched. Germline V CDR1 and CDR2: LGHNA, YNFKEQ. The CDR3 runs to 18 residues. In DNA form, the CDR3 reads TGTGCCAGCAGCCAAGACTCAGGGGGCCCTGATAGCAATCAGCCCCAGCATTTT. It encodes CASSQDSGGPDSNQPQHF.

The chain employs TRBV4-2 and TRBJ1-5, with D unresolved. V lost 0 bases and J lost 1, with 19 bases in between. CDR1 and CDR2 from the germline V gene are LGHNA and YNFKEQ. The CDR3 has 19 residues. The chain's CDR3 is CASSQDKEDAGASNQPQHF. The CDR3 DNA follows: TGTGCCAGCAGCCAAGATAAGGAGGACGCAGGTGCGAGCAATCAGCCCCAGCATTTT.

This chain joins TRBV13 and TRBJ2-3; 15 nucleotides match TRBD2. The CDR3 covers 21 residues. Trimming cost V 5 bases and J 0 bases; bases outside gene matches: 15. Germline V gene lookup returns CDR1 PRHDT and CDR2 FYEKMQ (reference sequence). The DNA of the CDR3 is TGTGCCAGCAGCGTCGGTATATTTGGGACTAGCGGGGGGCTGAGCACAGATACGCAGTATTTT. Translated: CASSVGIFGTSGGLSTDTQYF.

This chain uses TRBV5-1 with TRBJ2-7; the D gene is possibly TRBD2 (5 bases). The CDR3 is 16 amino acids. Germline values: CDR1 SGHRS, CDR2 YFSETQ. Trimming left V 0 bases short and J 3 bases short, with 16 bases between. Written as DNA, the CDR3 is TGCGCCAGCAGCTTGGATGGGCGGGCGGCTTACTACGAGCAGTACTTC. This codes for CASSLDGRAAYYEQYF.

The rearrangement links TRBV15 to TRBJ2-3; TRBD2 agrees at 8 bases. Unmatched junction bases numbered 14, after V lost 4 bases and J lost 5 bases. This CDR3 region has 17 residues. Germline V gene lookup returns CDR1 LNHNV and CDR2 YYDKDF (reference sequence). The CDR3 here is CATSTPAGGTEGDTQYF. The CDR3 region has the DNA TGTGCCACCAGCACCCCTGCGGGGGGCACTGAGGGAGATACGCAGTATTTT.

This rearrangement joins TRBV27 to TRBJ2-1; D possibly corresponds to TRBD1 (6 bases). CDR1 and CDR2 (germline): MNHEY, SMNVEV (reference sequence). Trimming took 6 bases from V and 8 from J, leaving 14 bases between them. This CDR3 spans 13 amino acids. CDR3 amino acids: CASSPLEGDEQFF. The CDR3 nucleotides read TGTGCCAGCAGCCCCCTAGAGGGGGATGAGCAGTTCTTC.

V and J are TRBV25-1 and TRBJ2-5, with 8 bases lining up with TRBD1. J gave up 1 base and V 6 bases, and 7 bases lay outside the gene matches. This CDR3 contains 15 residues. Germline loops: CDR1 MGHDK, CDR2 SYGVNS. CDR3 sequence (DNA): TGTGCCAGCAGCACGACAGGGGACCTCCAAGAGACCCAGTACTTC. Encoded protein: CASSTTGDLQETQYF.

The CDR3 spells CASSPIRGTDTQYF. The CDR3 DNA sequence: TGTGCCAGCAGCCCTATCAGGGGCACAGATACGCAGTATTTT. V is TRBV7-9 and J is TRBJ2-3; D may be TRBD1 (5 bases). The CDR3 sequence is 14 residues long. CDR1 and CDR2 (germline): SEHNR, FQNEAQ (reference sequence). The ends were cut back, 5 bases at V and 1 base at J, with 10 bases in the middle. Together with reference TRBV7-9 and TRBJ2-3, the CDR3 gives the full variable domain: DTGVSQNPRHKITKRGQNVTFRCDPISEHNRLYWYRQTLGQGPEFLTYFQNEAQLEKSRLLSDRFSAERPKGSFSTLEIQRTEQGDSAMYLCASSPIRGTDTQYFGPGTRLTVL.

Points on this clone: At one boundary the junction diverges from the germline segment, which might be a read error. This chain connects TRBV30 to TRBJ1-5; 10 bases line up with TRBD1. The germline V gene has CDR1 GTSNPN and CDR2 SVGIG (reference sequence). The CDR3 has 14 amino acids. The CDR3 is CAWGPTGGKQPQHF. The CDR3 DNA is TGTGCCTGGGGTCCGACAGGGGGCAAACAGCCCCAGCATTTT.

The chain has TRBV3-1 (or the pseudogene TRBV3-2) and TRBJ2-3, with TRBD1 matching over 8 bases. CDR3 length: 15 residues. J lost 0 bases, V lost 6 bases, and 5 bases had no gene match. Germline V lookup: CDR1 LGHDT, CDR2 YNNKEL (reference sequence). This CDR3 is CASRRQGTSTDTQYF. The DNA for the CDR3 is TGTGCCAGCAGAAGACAGGGGACGAGCACAGATACGCAGTATTTT.

This chain uses TRBV20-1 with TRBJ2-5; D is unresolved. CDR1 DFQATT and CDR2 SNEGSKA come from the germline V gene (reference sequence). The CDR3 runs 11 residues. V was cut by 6 bases and J by 2 bases, with 7 bases left in between. DNA of the CDR3: TGCAGTGCCCACAGACAAGAGACCCAGTACTTC. As protein: CSAHRQETQYF.

The chain recombines TRBV6-5 with TRBJ1-1; D is undetermined. Germline loops: CDR1 MNHEY, CDR2 SVGAGI. CDR3 length: 15 residues. Trimming pared 6 bases from V and 3 bases from J, leaving 17 bases between. CDR3 coding DNA: TGTGCCAGCAGACAAGGGTGGGGAAGGGACACTGAAGCTTTCTTT. Encoded protein: CASRQGWGRDTEAFF.

In its sample, this clone was seen once. The V gene is TRBV27, the J gene TRBJ2-7, with 7 bases aligning to TRBD1. This CDR3 is 14 amino acids long. Germline V CDR1 and CDR2: MNHEY, SMNVEV (reference sequence). V trimming: 7 bases; J trimming: 3 bases; junction bases outside the gene matches: 9. The CDR3 protein is CASTHTGAHYEQYF. The CDR3, as DNA: TGTGCCAGCACTCATACAGGGGCCCACTACGAGCAGTACTTC.

The V call is TRBV3-1 (or the pseudogene TRBV3-2), the J call TRBJ2-6, with no clear D. V was pared by 0 bases and J by 0 bases, with 9 bases between. Germline V lookup: CDR1 LGHDT, CDR2 YNNKEL (reference sequence). The length of the CDR3 is 17 residues. The CDR3 nucleotides read TGTGCCAGCAGCCAAGATACGCAGATCTCTGGGGCCAACGTCCTGACTTTC. Protein sequence: CASSQDTQISGANVLTF.